The 27 T cell receptor beta chains presented below share a single source sample, sequenced in a study of cytomegalovirus exposure and HLA in healthy donors. In the PCR, 60 Vbeta and 13 Jbeta primers were used. TCRdb's table, derived via immunoSEQ multiplex PCR, lists solely in-frame clones and lacks some. The sample lists under 200,000 clones, around 75% occurring once. The sequenced sample was PBMCs. The source of these receptors is a woman in her 30s in good health and CMV-seronegative.

The gene calls are TRBV6-6 and TRBJ1-2, with 7 bases aligning to TRBD1. CDR3 length equals 12 residues. V was clipped by 5 bases and J by 6 bases; unmatched bases: 3. The germline gives CDR1 MNHNY, CDR2 SVGAGI (reference sequence). CDR3 sequence reads: CASSDRDHGYTF. The CDR3 nucleotides read TGTGCCAGCAGTGACAGGGATCATGGCTACACCTTC.

This rearrangement joins TRBV7-2 to TRBJ2-3; TRBD2 agrees at 8 bases. This CDR3 comprises 16 residues. In germline, CDR1 is SGHTA, CDR2 FQGNSA. V shed 5 bases, J shed 2 bases, and the junction held 9 bases outside the gene matches. CDR3 coding DNA: TGTGCCAGCAGCCCGGGACTAGTCCCACTCACAGATACGCAGTATTTT. Its protein is CASSPGLVPLTDTQYF.

CDR3 residues: CASSLSGPITTQYF. The CDR3 region has the DNA TGTGCCAGCAGCTTGAGTGGGCCAATCACGACCCAGTACTTC. The genes are TRBV7-2 and TRBJ2-5; D is unclear. This CDR3 has 14 residues. Germline V lookup: CDR1 SGHTA, CDR2 FQGNSA. The V gene lost 3 bases and the J gene lost 7 bases, with 15 bases spanning the gap.

The chain employs TRBV18 and TRBJ2-3; D remains unclear. V was clipped by 3 bases and J by 3 bases, with 7 bases between them. CDR3 size: 13 residues. The germline V gene encodes CDR1 KGHSH and CDR2 LQKENI. CDR3 in amino acids: CASSPSTTDTQYF. CDR3 nucleotides: TGTGCCAGCTCACCCTCGACAACAGATACGCAGTATTTT.

The chain employs TRBV7-2 and TRBJ2-1; TRBD2 is a possible D gene (6 bases). This CDR3 spans 14 amino acids. V shed 3 bases and J shed 0 bases, with 6 bases lying between them. Looked up from germline, CDR1 is SGHTA and CDR2 is FQGNSA. The DNA for the CDR3 is TGTGCCAGCAGCTTGACTAGCTCCTACAATGAGCAGTTCTTC. This sequence encodes CASSLTSSYNEQFF.

In this sample, this clone turned up a few times. This rearrangement joins TRBV4-2 to TRBJ2-3; D perhaps matches TRBD2 (6 bases). The CDR3 extends over 12 amino acids. The ends were cut back, 4 bases at V and 7 bases at J, with 9 bases in the middle. Germline CDR1 LGHNA, CDR2 YNFKEQ. The CDR3 region is CASSRGENTQYF. As DNA, the CDR3 is TGTGCCAGCAGCCGGGGGGAGAATACGCAGTATTTT.

The V gene is TRBV13, the J gene TRBJ1-2, with D maybe TRBD1 (6 bases). The CDR3 runs 14 residues. Trimming removed 6 bases from V and 4 bases from J, with 15 bases in between. The V gene's germline CDR1 is PRHDT and CDR2 FYEKMQ (reference sequence). CDR3 sequence (DNA): TGTGCCAGCAGACTAGCGGACAGCTTCTATGGCTACACCTTC. This encodes CASRLADSFYGYTF.

V usage is TRBV19 and J usage is TRBJ1-1; 10 bases are a match to TRBD1. Germline CDR1 and CDR2: LNHDA and SQIVND (reference sequence). The CDR3 length is 15 residues. V was pared by 3 bases and J by 4 bases, with 5 bases of the junction left unmatched. The CDR3 protein is CASSIRDRGGTEAFF. For the CDR3, the DNA is TGTGCCAGTAGTATTCGGGACAGGGGAGGCACTGAAGCTTTCTTT.

This chain uses TRBV7-3 with TRBJ2-3; 7 bases fit TRBD2. This CDR3 region has 16 residues. Looked up from germline, CDR1 is SGHTA and CDR2 is FQGTGA. With V trimmed by 5 bases and J by 3 bases, 11 bases remained unmatched. The CDR3 is CASSRESGAGTDTQYF. CDR3 sequence (DNA): TGTGCCAGCAGCCGAGAGAGCGGGGCTGGGACAGATACGCAGTATTTT.

V and J are TRBV7-9 and TRBJ2-3; 11 nucleotides align to TRBD2. Per the germline V gene, CDR1 is SEHNR and CDR2 is FQNEAQ (reference sequence). The CDR3 is 16 amino acids. The V and J ends lost 4 bases and 2 bases, in that order; junction bases with no gene match: 5. The CDR3, as DNA: TGTGCCAGCAGCTCACCTAGCGGGAGGACCACAGATACGCAGTATTTT. Its translation is CASSSPSGRTTDTQYF.

This chain uses TRBV5-8 with TRBJ1-2; D uncertain. The CDR3 is 12 amino acids. The V gene lost 2 bases and the J gene lost 8 bases, with 10 bases spanning the gap. Looked up from germline, CDR1 is SGHTS and CDR2 is YDEGEE. The CDR3 reads CASSFSGRGYTF. For the CDR3, the DNA is TGTGCCAGCAGCTTTTCGGGTCGAGGCTACACCTTC.

The V and J genes are TRBV7-8 and TRBJ1-2, with TRBD1 matching over 8 bases. The CDR3 is 16 amino acids. The V gene's germline CDR1 is SGHVS and CDR2 FQNEAQ. The junction had 10 bases not matched to a gene; V was cut back by 5 bases and J by 2 bases. CDR3 nucleotides: TGTGCCAGCAGCCCCCAAAAGAGACAGGGGAACTATGGCTACACCTTC. Its translation is CASSPQKRQGNYGYTF. Combining the CDR3 with reference TRBV7-8 and TRBJ1-2 gives the whole variable domain GAGVSQSPRYKVAKRGQDVALRCDPISGHVSLFWYQQALGQGPEFLTYFQNEAQLDKSGLPSDRFFAERPEGSVSTLKIQRTQQEDSAVYLCASSPQKRQGNYGYTFGSGTRLTVV.

As for this clone: This CDR3 is also generated by other DNA sequences in the sample. The chain combines TRBV6-5 with TRBJ1-1; 7 nucleotides agree with TRBD1. Germline V gene lookup returns CDR1 MNHEY and CDR2 SVGAGI. The CDR3 runs 15 residues. The V segment lost 5 bases and the J segment 1 base; nucleotides outside the gene matches: 7. The CDR3 nucleotides read TGTGCCAGCAGTCTCCGACAGGGTAGGAACACTGAAGCTTTCTTT. This translates into CASSLRQGRNTEAFF.

The table lists this clone with a count of one. This chain uses TRBV9 with TRBJ2-3; 8 bases map to TRBD2. The CDR3 is 15 amino acids. Trimming took 4 bases from V and 1 from J; bases not matched to a gene: 5. Germline V gene data show CDR1 as SGDLS and CDR2 as YYNGEE. Here the CDR3 reads CASSFGLAGTDTQYF. The CDR3 bases are TGTGCCAGCAGCTTCGGACTAGCCGGCACAGATACGCAGTATTTT.

The chain has TRBV6-5 and TRBJ1-5, with D hard to call. From germline, CDR1 is MNHEY and CDR2 SVGAGI. The V end was cut by 6 bases, the J end by 4 bases, with 16 bases between. The CDR3 is 15 residues long. The CDR3 DNA reads TGTGCCAGCAGGCTACTAGCAGGCCAGAATCAGCCCCAGCATTTT. Its protein product is CASRLLAGQNQPQHF.

The gene calls are TRBV7-7 and TRBJ1-4; D may be TRBD1 (5 bases). The CDR3 runs 14 residues. The V end lost 5 bases, the J end lost 5 bases, and 12 bases lay between the germline ends. Germline V lookup: CDR1 SSHAT, CDR2 FNYEAQ (reference sequence). The chain's CDR3 is CASSPGRGNEKLFF. For the CDR3, the DNA is TGTGCCAGCAGCCCGGGCCGGGGGAATGAAAAACTGTTTTTT.

The rearrangement joins TRBV5-6 to TRBJ2-7; TRBD1 matches at 7 bases. This CDR3 region has 17 residues. Germline values: CDR1 SGHDT, CDR2 YYEEEE. V lost 2 bases and J lost 0; bases outside the gene matches: 11. The CDR3, as DNA: TGTGCCAGCAGCTTAGGGCTCCGACAGGGCAGCTCCTACGAGCAGTACTTC. It codes for CASSLGLRQGSSYEQYF. The variable domain in full, with the rest retrieved from reference TRBV5-6 and TRBJ2-7, is DAGVTQSPTHLIKTRGQQVTLRCSPKSGHDTVSWYQQALGQGPQFIFQYYEEEERQRGNFPDRFSGHQFPNYSSELNVNALLLGDSALYLCASSLGLRQGSSYEQYFGPGTRLTVT.

Written as DNA, the CDR3 is TGTGCCAGCAGTTTATTAAGGGGGCTTGGGAACACTGAAGCTTTCTTT. Its protein is CASSLLRGLGNTEAFF. The chain recombines TRBV27 with TRBJ1-1; 7 bases agree with TRBD1. This CDR3 contains 16 residues. Per the germline V gene, CDR1 is MNHEY and CDR2 is SMNVEV (reference sequence). V dropped 1 base and J dropped 1; count of bases not matched to a gene: 6.

The chain carries TRBV6-5 and TRBJ2-7; 10 bases agree with TRBD2. The CDR3 is made up of 15 amino acids. Germline V CDR1 and CDR2: MNHEY, SVGAGI. Unmatched junction bases numbered 3, after V lost 4 bases and J lost 0 bases. DNA of the CDR3: TGTGCCAGCAGTTTTCGACTAGCGGGCTCCTACGAGCAGTACTTC. Its translation is CASSFRLAGSYEQYF.

This clone has just one count. The chain joins TRBV5-1 to TRBJ1-1; the D is unclear. The CDR3 has 13 amino acids. Germline values: CDR1 SGHRS, CDR2 YFSETQ. V was clipped by 0 bases and J by 9 bases, with 12 bases between them. The chain's CDR3 is CASSLDTARQAFF. The CDR3 nucleotides read TGCGCCAGCAGCTTGGATACAGCCCGGCAAGCTTTCTTT.

This rearrangement joins TRBV9 to TRBJ2-7, with D tentatively TRBD1 (6 bases). The germline V gene encodes CDR1 SGDLS and CDR2 YYNGEE. V was clipped by 4 bases and J by 3 bases, with 17 bases between them. The CDR3 loop spans 15 amino acids. The DNA for the CDR3 is TGTGCCAGCAGCCCGAGGAGCGGACAGATCTACGAGCAGTACTTC. Translated: CASSPRSGQIYEQYF.

This chain joins TRBV11-2 and TRBJ2-2; D is perhaps TRBD1 (5 bases). Trimming stripped 1 base from V and 7 bases from J, with 10 bases between. The germline V gene has CDR1 SGHAT and CDR2 FQNNGV. The CDR3 spans 14 residues. The CDR3 here is CASSLVGVSGELFF. The CDR3 region has the DNA TGTGCCAGCAGCTTAGTAGGGGTCAGCGGGGAGCTGTTTTTT.

The chain employs TRBV18 and TRBJ2-7, with 11 bases lining up with TRBD2. CDR1 and CDR2 (germline): KGHSH, LQKENI. J gave up 5 bases and V 4 bases, and 10 bases lay outside the gene matches. This CDR3 is built from 16 residues. The CDR3 nucleotides are TGTGCCAGCTCACTTACCGGGACTAGCGGTAGGAACGAGCAGTACTTC. It specifies CASSLTGTSGRNEQYF.

The V call is TRBV2, the J call TRBJ2-7; 10 bases line up with TRBD1. V was clipped by 6 bases and J by 0 bases; unmatched bases: 5. Germline CDR1 is SNHLY and CDR2 is FYNNEI. There are 15 residues in the CDR3. CDR3 in amino acids: CASRGQGLTSYEQYF. Written as DNA, the CDR3 is TGTGCCAGCAGGGGACAGGGGTTGACCTCCTACGAGCAGTACTTC.

The V call is TRBV14, the J call TRBJ2-7; the match to TRBD2 covers 12 bases. There are 15 residues in the CDR3. Per germline, CDR1 SGHDN and CDR2 FVKESK. The ends lost 5 bases at V and 2 bases at J; junction bases unmatched: 4. CDR3 in DNA: TGTGCCAGCAGCTTACTAGCGGGAGGCCCCTACGAGCAGTACTTC. As protein: CASSLLAGGPYEQYF.

The count of this clone is one. This chain joins TRBV2 and TRBJ2-2, with a possible D match to TRBD2 (7 bases). Germline V gives CDR1 SNHLY, CDR2 FYNNEI. V was cut by 4 bases and J by 4 bases, with 22 bases left in between. The CDR3 is 18 residues long. The CDR3 DNA is TGTGCCAGCAGTGTCGACAGGAGGTGGGGGGGTGGCACCGGGGAGCTGTTTTTT. Its protein product is CASSVDRRWGGGTGELFF.

The genes are TRBV2 and TRBJ1-4; weak D call: TRBD1 (5 bases). Germline CDR1 SNHLY, CDR2 FYNNEI. The CDR3 extends over 15 amino acids. V shed 4 bases and J shed 2 bases, with 11 bases lying between them. CDR3: CASSVGKGTNEKLFF. As DNA, the CDR3 is TGTGCCAGCAGTGTAGGGAAGGGGACTAATGAAAAACTGTTTTTT.